This record covers a single T cell receptor beta chain. Antigen specificity is unknown. These data originate in a study of T-cell reconstitution after alpha-beta-depleted transplantation in children. Germline values: CDR1 SGHTA, CDR2 FQGNSA. This CDR3 has 17 residues. The J segment lost 5 bases and the V segment lost 2 bases, leaving 8 bases of the junction unmatched. The library targeted TCRbeta and was prepared with unique molecular identifiers. TCRdb reprocessed the PCR reads via MiXCR and lists one record per CDR3 protein. The sample has some 840,000 distinct CDR3 sequences, around 15% seen once. Study-level points and caveats: For some patients, TCRbeta diversity was high at day 60 because of recipient T cells and thymic progenitors that survived. In patients about two months after transplant, alpha-beta T cells reportedly arose from several hundred expanded graft clones. At the one-year point after transplant, T-cell counts and TCRbeta diversity were found to come mostly from T cells that had been newly produced.

This TCR was sampled from a male patient aged 10 to 17 who had a stem cell transplant for acute lymphoblastic leukemia, so the T cells may come from the graft donor. Sequencing was performed on PBMCs, mostly from graft donor cells, taken 360 days after TCRalphabeta/CD19-depleted stem cell transplant. This rearrangement joins TRBV7-2 to TRBJ2-1, with TRBD2 matching 11 bases. The DNA for the CDR3 is TGTGCCAGCAGCTTACGTCTAGCGGGAGGTCGGAACAATGAGCAGTTCTTC. Translated, it gives CASSLRLAGGRNNEQFF.